This is a list of T cell receptor beta chains from one sample in a study of blood T cell repertoires in COVID-19. Sequencing used immunoSEQ multiplex PCR; TCRdb keeps in-frame clones, though not all of them. This table has approximately 300,000 clones, 85% to 90% appearing once. The sample was peripheral blood. The receptors come from a woman aged 45-60 years with COVID-19, enrolled during active disease. The CDR3 runs from the conserved cysteine through the conserved F or W. Only some rows state a clone size, as once, few, many or a class for expanded clones.

clone size: -; J gene: TRBJ2-2; V gene: TRBV10-3; CDR3 protein: CAISVAGNGELFF
clone size: -; J gene: TRBJ1-1; V gene: TRBV19; CDR3 protein: CASSIGGGGTEAFF
clone size: -; J gene: TRBJ1-1; V gene: TRBV18; CDR3 protein: CASSPQSGNTEAFF
clone size: -; J gene: TRBJ1-6; V gene: TRBV11-2; CDR3 protein: CASSAELTGLLHF
clone size: -; J gene: TRBJ2-7; V gene: TRBV19; CDR3 protein: CASSIHSSYEQYF
clone size: once; J gene: TRBJ2-4; V gene: TRBV14; CDR3 protein: CASSRTTGTGAKNIQYF
clone size: -; J gene: TRBJ2-4; V gene: TRBV6-2/TRBV6-3; CDR3 protein: CASSYGGAKNIQYF
clone size: -; J gene: TRBJ2-1; V gene: TRBV4-1; CDR3 protein: CASSQGQGAKNEQFF
clone size: -; J gene: TRBJ1-2; V gene: TRBV30; CDR3 protein: CAWSGTGGGYTF
clone size: -; J gene: TRBJ1-1; V gene: TRBV29-1; CDR3 protein: CSVVLANLNTEAFF
clone size: -; J gene: TRBJ2-5; V gene: TRBV4-1; CDR3 protein: CASSPLAGALTETQYF
clone size: -; J gene: TRBJ1-1; V gene: TRBV4-2; CDR3 protein: CASSQGLLPEAFF
clone size: -; J gene: TRBJ1-1; V gene: TRBV7-8; CDR3 protein: CASSFSQGMTEAFF
clone size: -; J gene: TRBJ1-4; V gene: TRBV25-1; CDR3 protein: CASSETGGAIKKLFF
clone size: -; J gene: TRBJ2-1; V gene: TRBV6-5; CDR3 protein: CASSNILAGSSEQFF
clone size: -; J gene: TRBJ2-3; V gene: TRBV12-5; CDR3 protein: CASGTTISDTQYF
clone size: -; J gene: TRBJ2-3; V gene: TRBV7-2; CDR3 protein: CAIKRNTQYF
clone size: -; J gene: TRBJ1-2; V gene: TRBV20-1; CDR3 protein: CSARLDGGYTF
clone size: -; J gene: TRBJ1-2; V gene: TRBV4-1; CDR3 protein: CASDGGGGYTF
clone size: -; J gene: TRBJ2-5; V gene: TRBV9; CDR3 protein: CASSVGLGGEETQYF
clone size: -; J gene: TRBJ1-1; V gene: TRBV6-4; CDR3 protein: CASSSNRDREHAFF
clone size: -; J gene: TRBJ2-7; V gene: TRBV18; CDR3 protein: CASSMGQGVEQYF
clone size: -; J gene: TRBJ2-2; V gene: TRBV7-6; CDR3 protein: CASSFLSNTGELFF
clone size: -; J gene: TRBJ2-2; V gene: TRBV6-5; CDR3 protein: CASIEGSHTGELFF
clone size: few; J gene: TRBJ2-1; V gene: TRBV10-1; CDR3 protein: CASSGENEQFF
clone size: few; J gene: TRBJ1-6; V gene: TRBV27; CDR3 protein: CASSFNRGEGNSPLHF
clone size: -; J gene: TRBJ2-1; V gene: TRBV6-5; CDR3 protein: CASSYSGADEQFF
clone size: -; J gene: TRBJ2-1; V gene: TRBV7-9; CDR3 protein: CASTNWGEGLNEQFF
clone size: -; J gene: TRBJ1-3; V gene: TRBV6-5; CDR3 protein: CASSYKGQGRNTIYF
clone size: -; J gene: TRBJ1-6; V gene: TRBV18; CDR3 protein: CASSPQQGGRSPLHF
clone size: -; J gene: TRBJ2-1; V gene: TRBV4-3; CDR3 protein: CASSQDSPLGLADYNEQFF
clone size: -; J gene: TRBJ2-7; V gene: TRBV19; CDR3 protein: CASSEQGTAPLREQYF
clone size: -; J gene: TRBJ1-3; V gene: TRBV6-6; CDR3 protein: CASSRDTGNTIYF
clone size: -; J gene: TRBJ2-3; V gene: TRBV24-1; CDR3 protein: CATSDPNSGAHGTQYF
clone size: few; J gene: TRBJ1-1; V gene: TRBV11-3; CDR3 protein: CASSHGTGVNTEAFF
clone size: -; J gene: TRBJ2-1; V gene: TRBV6-6; CDR3 protein: CASSTTSGSSYNEQFF
clone size: once; J gene: TRBJ1-2; V gene: TRBV19; CDR3 protein: CASLQSGTDLYGYTF
clone size: -; J gene: TRBJ2-5; V gene: TRBV20-1; CDR3 protein: CSASRGSGREETQYF
clone size: once; J gene: TRBJ1-2; V gene: TRBV2; CDR3 protein: CATRTEREGGYTF
clone size: -; J gene: TRBJ1-1; V gene: TRBV19; CDR3 protein: CASTHGQVNTEAFF
clone size: -; J gene: TRBJ2-4; V gene: TRBV7-8; CDR3 protein: CASSTRQGAADIQYF
clone size: few; J gene: TRBJ2-6; V gene: TRBV19; CDR3 protein: CASRGLHSGANVLTF
clone size: -; J gene: TRBJ1-2; V gene: TRBV6-5; CDR3 protein: CASTRDRGPNGYTF
clone size: -; J gene: TRBJ2-3; V gene: TRBV5-1; CDR3 protein: CASSLEGHGTDTQYF
clone size: -; J gene: TRBJ2-7; V gene: TRBV4-1; CDR3 protein: CASSQGGGYEQYF
clone size: -; J gene: TRBJ1-5; V gene: TRBV19; CDR3 protein: CASSKPSEGARNQPQHF
clone size: -; J gene: TRBJ2-7; V gene: TRBV28; CDR3 protein: CASNPLAGLAGGVPRGEQYF
clone size: -; J gene: TRBJ2-5; V gene: TRBV6-2/TRBV6-3; CDR3 protein: CASSYLAGVGTQYF
clone size: -; J gene: TRBJ2-7; V gene: TRBV4-2; CDR3 protein: CASSHITGTLGVEQYF
clone size: -; J gene: TRBJ1-1; V gene: TRBV30; CDR3 protein: CAWSRTGKANTEAFF
clone size: few; J gene: TRBJ2-5; V gene: TRBV5-1; CDR3 protein: CASSFQGSQETQYF
clone size: -; J gene: TRBJ1-2; V gene: TRBV15; CDR3 protein: CATRRVAGVGGYTF
clone size: -; J gene: TRBJ2-7; V gene: TRBV2; CDR3 protein: CASNVAGGPSYEQYF
clone size: -; J gene: TRBJ2-7; V gene: TRBV5-1; CDR3 protein: CASSLLGTSGYEQYF
clone size: -; J gene: TRBJ1-1; V gene: TRBV5-1; CDR3 protein: CASSTTLLMNTEAFF